This T cell receptor beta chain was identified in a study of neurological immune-mediated disorders. Overall study results and limits: Phylogenetic grouping placed 18 of 34 multiple sclerosis patients' repertoires in one related-CDR3 cluster, a possible signature.

The making of cDNA relied on 5'RACE with 10-nucleotide random UMIs. TCRdb fed the 5' RACE reads into MiXCR, producing one record per CDR3 protein. The table shows approximately 65,000 distinct CDR3 sequences, with roughly 4% occurring only once. PBMCs stored at -80 C, numbering 2 million, were the origin of the unsorted libraries. Germline CDR1 reads DFQATT; CDR2 reads SNEGSKA (reference sequence). This CDR3 has 15 residues. The germline V and J ends were trimmed by 5 bases and 3 bases, with 14 bases remaining between them. In its sample, this clonotype was seen many times. The antigen is undetermined.

The genes are TRBV20-1 and TRBJ1-6; D is possibly TRBD1 (5 bases). The sample comprised PBMCs. The TCR comes from a man in his fifties or sixties with multiple sclerosis. The CDR3 sequence: CSARRGGVYNSPLHF. The CDR3 DNA is TGCAGTGCTCGCCGCGGGGGGGTCTATAATTCACCCCTCCACTTT.